Presented here are 5 T cell receptor beta chains from one specimen sequenced in a study of CD8+CD57+ T cells in acquired aplastic anemia. Genomic DNA was employed as the template in profiling TCR beta VDJ and CDR3. Using its own MiXCR run on the reads, TCRdb lists one record per CDR3 protein. This table holds approximately 170,000 distinct CDR3 sequences, 55% to 70% found once. The sample consisted of sorted CD4+, CD8+, or CD8+CD57+ T cells (not recorded which) from PBMCs. All receptors derive from a human donor in good health.

The J gene is TRBJ2-1, the V gene TRBV10-3, with no clear D. Trimming shortened V by 10 bases and J by 6 bases, and 19 bases separated the two germline ends. This CDR3 has 14 amino acids. Germline values: CDR1 ENHRY, CDR2 SYGVKD. The CDR3 nucleotides read TGTGCCACCGTTGGGGAACCCTTTCCCAATGAGCAGTTCTTC. Translated: CATVGEPFPNEQFF.

This clonotype turned up a few times. The V call is TRBV7-2, the J call TRBJ2-7; possibly TRBD2 for D (6 bases). In germline, CDR1 is SGHTA, CDR2 FQGNSA. CDR3 length: 14 amino acids. V was pared by 1 base and J by 3 bases, with 10 bases between. The DNA for the CDR3 is TGTGCCAGCAGCTTAGACGCCGGGAGCTACGAGCAGTACTTC. It translates to CASSLDAGSYEQYF. Full variable domain (rest looked up from reference TRBV7-2 and TRBJ2-7): GAGVSQSPSNKVTEKGKDVELRCDPISGHTALYWYRQSLGQGLEFLIYFQGNSAPDKSGLPSDRFSAERTGGSVSTLTIQRTQQEDSAVYLCASSLDAGSYEQYFGPGTRLTVT.

This rearrangement joins TRBV4-3 to TRBJ1-6; the D gene is possibly TRBD1 (5 bases). V dropped 1 base and J dropped 8 bases, with 18 bases sitting between them. This CDR3 is built from 17 residues. CDR1 is LGHNA and CDR2 is YSLEER in the germline V gene. CDR3 amino acids: CASSQGVAQGVDSPLHF. In DNA, the CDR3 is TGCGCCAGCAGCCAAGGCGTGGCGCAGGGCGTCGATTCACCCCTCCACTTT.

As for this clonotype: A read error may produce the germline difference seen at one junction end. The V and J genes are TRBV25-1 and TRBJ2-7, with 8 bases matching TRBD1. Looked up from germline, CDR1 is MGHDK and CDR2 is SYGVNS. The CDR3 sequence is 14 residues long. In nucleotides, the CDR3 is TGTACCAGCACTCGGACAGGGACGGTCTACGAGCAGTACTTC. Its protein product is CTSTRTGTVYEQYF.

The rearrangement uses TRBV3-1 and TRBJ1-1; no clear D gene. Germline CDR1 LGHDT, CDR2 YNNKEL (reference sequence). CDR3 size: 15 residues. Trimming stripped 4 bases from V and 3 bases from J, with 15 bases between. The CDR3 sequence: CASSPLTLGDTEAFF. As DNA, the CDR3 is TGTGCCAGCAGCCCTCTGACGCTCGGGGACACTGAAGCTTTCTTT.